The entry that follows covers one TCR beta chain sequence. What it binds is not known. CDR1 and CDR2 (germline): KGHSH, LQKENI. The V and J ends lost 2 bases and 7 bases respectively, with 20 bases between them. CDR3 length: 16 amino acids. These data belong to a study of shared clonotypes between healthy human individuals. Assay used: immunoSEQ multiplex PCR; TCRdb lists only in-frame clones, some missing. The table lists approximately 1.1 million clones, about 84% of them singletons. Findings and caveats of the study: The four-donor shared clonotypes exceeded non-shared clonotypes in generation probability, with non-shared ones scoring lower.

Sequencing was done on a sample of memory CD4+ T cells from PBMCs. As to subset: CD45RA-negative fraction. The TCR sequence derives from a man younger than 35 in good health. Some clones in this sample may be carry-over from other donors' samples. The chain has TRBV18 and TRBJ1-2; weak D call: TRBD1 (6 bases). DNA of the CDR3: TGTGCCAGCTCACCATCCCGGGGGCAGCCCCTCGCTGGCTACACCTTC. Amino acid sequence: CASSPSRGQPLAGYTF.